This TCR beta chain was recovered during a study of cytomegalovirus exposure and HLA in healthy donors (dated by TCRdb to 2016 to 2017). At the level of the whole study: An earlier analysis of 587 of the donors reported over 250 Gb of sequence data and about 120 million unique TCR beta sequences obtained from about 170 million T cells. Genome-wide SNP genotypes for about 55% of the 666 donors were used in a later genetic analysis, which treated that subset as a discovery cohort. To predict cytomegalovirus infection status, the study brought together high-throughput TCR immunosequencing, statistical association of individual TCRs with disease status, and machine learning. About 280 gigabases of sequencing data and 70 million to 95 million unique TCR sequences made up an early release that covered 500 to 650 HLA-typed donors. An earlier analysis of nearly 600 of the donors applied high-throughput TCR beta sequencing to assess whether each TCR beta V gene segment acted as functional or pseudogenic. A separate validation cohort of roughly 110 different subjects was used in addition to the roughly 720-subject first cohort. To study patterns of TCR occurrence, a later analysis re-analyzed previously published TCR beta repertoires from 666 donors and added high-resolution HLA genotyping. The study profiled the T cell repertoires of under 850 subjects by immunosequencing and related them to cytomegalovirus serostatus. Every discovery cohort repertoire had been produced on one sequencing platform. Among the approximately 430 genotyped donors, more than 70% belonged to the genetic ancestry cluster associated with self-reported Caucasian donors. Among roughly 400 genotyped donors of the cohort, an average of approximately 200,000 unique TCR beta nucleotide sequences was sequenced per donor, of which 15% to 20% were non-productive. The number of donors typed differed by locus, with about 629-640 for A, B, C, DRB1 and DQB1, roughly 520 for DQA1, 600 to 610 for DPA1, and 450 to 480 for DPB1. Class I and class II HLA loci were covered by the typing at four-digit resolution. The study was designed to test whether signatures of past pathogen exposure could be identified by cataloging public T cell receptors. Donor age, sex, ethnicity and CMV serostatus were collected together with the repertoire data. The later analysis used no new phenotypic data to find candidate immune exposures, relying instead on TCR beta sequences and their occurrence across donors. Several DR-DQ haplotypes were handled as single units for association and clustering, since linkage in the cohort was strong.

Findings and caveats that apply to the study as a whole: Because HLA typing was unavailable for some donors at each locus, only the typed subset was used in association tests. The presence/absence analyses assumed that sequencing depth was roughly uniform across donors, and that assumption may not be true. This cohort had only TCR beta chains sequenced, and the lack of alpha or paired-chain data limited which features could be detected. An earlier analysis of some 590 of the donors showed that most TCR beta V segments appeared in productive rearrangements either about 87% or about 30% of the time, which broadly matched IMGT annotations. It was suggested by the authors that the approach could potentially be generalized to other disease states and immunological phenotypes. A cluster of highly shared sequence variants was judged likely to be a technical artifact of the sequencing pipeline. A later analysis found that most CMV-associated TCR beta chains appeared HLA-restricted, with HLA associations seemingly driven largely by CMV exposure. In a later analysis, TCR association rates were found to vary across HLA loci, with the most associated TCRs seen for DRB1 alleles and the fewest for HLA-C alleles. Linkage disequilibrium might explain the correlated functional status among segregating V segments, but an unknown experimental factor could not be excluded. The classifier was reported to diagnose cytomegalovirus status with high specificity and sensitivity in both the original cohort and the validation cohort. Immune exposure information for the cohort was limited to CMV serostatus. Because counts were too low, around 17 rarely observed V segments, including chromosome 9 orphons, were left out of the earlier analysis of 500 to 750 of the donors. A later analysis reported that several top co-occurrence clusters appeared linked to parvovirus B19, influenza, CMV and Epstein-Barr virus. Some IMGT-functional V segments, including TRBV6-2 and TRBV6-3, could not be distinguished by the 87-base-pair reads and were therefore excluded. A further reported finding was that TCR beta sequences accurately predicted the HLA-A and HLA-B alleles for most subjects in the first cohort. A later analysis associated 16,951 TCR beta sequences with specific HLA alleles at a false discovery rate of 0.05. When HLA alleles, especially DR and DQ, strongly co-occurred, attributing TCR associations to individual alleles was difficult. Compared with the approximately 670-donor mean, donors in an Asian-associated ancestry cluster had fewer N-insertions in productive TCRs, according to a later genetic analysis. The study listed around 160 TCR beta chains as associated with cytomegalovirus. V-gene and J-gene trimming of TCR beta chains was associated with a missense DCLRE1C variant in a later genetic analysis, and the association was replicated in an independent cohort. Across donors, most TCR sequences were observed very rarely, whereas some public TCRs were present in many individuals. A few of the identified cytomegalovirus-associated TCR beta chains were confirmed in vitro to be specific for cytomegalovirus antigens. In a later analysis, HLA-associated TCR beta chains were found to be more clonally expanded and to have lower generation probabilities than equally common non-associated chains.

CDR1 is given as DFQATT and CDR2 as SNEGSKA, both from the germline V gene (reference sequence). There are 10 amino acids in the CDR3, from cysteine to phenylalanine inclusive. The entry retains the CDR3 DNA only, 30 bases that are in frame from base 1. With regard to this clone: This clone's antigen is unknown. Base-call qualities are not available, and no considerably larger clone is one nucleotide away.

The cohort comprised some 700 healthy bone marrow donors. At the time of sampling, every cohort member was nominally healthy, though immune exposures that went unrecorded were likely present. The donor was CMV seropositive and belonged to the group of 250 to 300 seropositive cohort members. A peripheral blood sample was provided by each donor, and peripheral blood mononuclear cells were used for TCR beta sequencing. The Qiagen DNeasy Blood Extraction Kit was used to extract genomic DNA from the blood cell samples. Libraries came from the immunoSEQ multiplex PCR assay. The multiplex PCR relied on a mix of 60 forward primers for TCR Vbeta segments and 13 reverse primers for TCR Jbeta segments. Amplification of the CDR3 region of rearranged TCR beta genes was performed with a multiplex PCR assay on genomic DNA. Amplified TCR beta libraries were sequenced as 87-base-pair reads on the Illumina HiSeq System. The paper's processing steps were these. Across the 640 or so repertoires, a later analysis counted roughly 77 million unique TCR beta chains, roughly 11 million of which were shared by at least two donors. To remove PCR and sequencing errors, raw reads were error-corrected and collapsed into unique sequences using a nearest-neighbor algorithm that merged closely related sequences. V, D and J gene segments were assigned by aligning CDR3 sequences to IMGT reference sequences. For a sequence to be retained, at least a six-nucleotide match to both a V gene segment and a J gene segment was required. A rearrangement counted as productive if the CDR3 had no stop codons and remained in frame with V and J, and every other rearrangement counted as non-productive. Following IMGT convention, CDR3 was defined as the stretch from the second conserved V-encoded cysteine to the conserved J-encoded phenylalanine. Sequences without an unambiguous match to a single V gene segment were excluded from the earlier analysis of several hundred of the donors. In an earlier analysis of 587 of the donors, a V segment was called functional when productive rearrangements were above 56.7%, and segregating when the standard deviation between donors exceeded 5%. A statistical classification framework was developed to diagnose cytomegalovirus status using the catalog of TCR beta chain sequences. V and J gene assignment, in a later analysis, came from comparing TCR nucleotide sequences with IMGT/GENE-DB human TR gene sequences. The TCRdist pipeline was used in a later analysis to assign CDR3 sequences and most-parsimonious VDJ recombination scenarios. In a later analysis, each TCR beta chain was defined by its CDR3 amino acid sequence together with its V-gene family, and reads without a unique V-gene family were excluded. To address suspected cross-contamination and a sequencing artifact, a later analysis removed 592 highly shared, low-generation-probability nucleotide sequences. In a later analysis, a clonal expansion index was calculated for each public chain from normalized within-repertoire ranks of inferred template counts. Generation probabilities in a later analysis came from a VDJ recombination model fitted to out-of-frame rearrangements, and those results were checked against IGoR. In a later analysis, hypergeometric tests were used to score TCR-TCR, TCR-HLA and TCR-CMV co-occurrence, with a repertoire-size bias correction applied to TCR pairs. In a later analysis, false discovery rates were estimated by permuting HLA or CMV assignments 20 times. A later analysis grouped co-occurring TCRs with DBSCAN, adding TCRdist sequence similarity when clustering within HLA-allele-positive subsets. Repertoires with fewer than 30,000 or more than 120,000 public chains were left out of co-occurrence clustering, as were four to six repertoires with anomalous nucleotide sharing. The table was pulled from immuneACCESS by TCRdb, which kept in-frame rearrangements only. Such tables lose some clones; where checked, under half of the loss comes from unresolved V genes, and the rest has no known cause. From that table come the V and J calls and clone size; the DNA was used to work out D and trimming. The sample table records about 140,000 clones; about 9.2% of these occur just once. About 7.5% of the sample belongs to the ten largest clones.

The TCR comes from a middle-aged woman in good health and CMV-seropositive. The sequencing sample was made of PBMCs. The chain links TRBV20-1 with TRBJ1-1; 5 matching bases give a weak D call of TRBD1. The DNA is as follows: TGCAGGGGGGGAGTGGGAGGAGCTTTCTTT. This gives the protein CRGGVGGAFF.